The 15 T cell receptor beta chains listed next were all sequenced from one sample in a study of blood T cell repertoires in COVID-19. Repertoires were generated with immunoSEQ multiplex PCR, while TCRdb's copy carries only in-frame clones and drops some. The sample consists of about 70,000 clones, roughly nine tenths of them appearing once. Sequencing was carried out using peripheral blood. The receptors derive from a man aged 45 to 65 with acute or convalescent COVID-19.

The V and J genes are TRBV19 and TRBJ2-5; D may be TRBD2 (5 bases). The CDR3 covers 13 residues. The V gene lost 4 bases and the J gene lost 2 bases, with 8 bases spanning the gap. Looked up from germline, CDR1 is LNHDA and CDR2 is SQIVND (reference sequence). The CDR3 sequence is CASSKDLQETQYF. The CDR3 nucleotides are TGTGCCAGTAGTAAGGACTTACAAGAGACCCAGTACTTC.

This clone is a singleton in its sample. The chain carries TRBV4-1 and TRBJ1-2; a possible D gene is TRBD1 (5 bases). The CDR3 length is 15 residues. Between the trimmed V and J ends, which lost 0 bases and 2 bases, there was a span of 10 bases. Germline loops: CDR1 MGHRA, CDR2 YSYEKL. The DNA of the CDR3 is TGCGCCAGCAGCCAAGATCGGGGGGGAAACTATGGCTACACCTTC. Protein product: CASSQDRGGNYGYTF.

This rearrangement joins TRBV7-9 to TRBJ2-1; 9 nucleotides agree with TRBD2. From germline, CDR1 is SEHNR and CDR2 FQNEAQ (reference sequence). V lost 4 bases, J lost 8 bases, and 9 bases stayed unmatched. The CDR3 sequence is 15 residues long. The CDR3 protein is CASSWTSDVLDEQFF. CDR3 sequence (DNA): TGTGCCAGCAGCTGGACTAGCGACGTTCTTGATGAGCAGTTCTTC.

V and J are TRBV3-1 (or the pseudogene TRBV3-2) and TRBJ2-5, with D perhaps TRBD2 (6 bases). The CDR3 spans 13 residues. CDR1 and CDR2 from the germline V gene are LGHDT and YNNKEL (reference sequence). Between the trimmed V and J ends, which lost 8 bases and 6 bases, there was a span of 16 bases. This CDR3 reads CASYGGPGKTQYF. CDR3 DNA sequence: TGTGCCAGCTACGGAGGGCCCGGGAAGACCCAGTACTTC.

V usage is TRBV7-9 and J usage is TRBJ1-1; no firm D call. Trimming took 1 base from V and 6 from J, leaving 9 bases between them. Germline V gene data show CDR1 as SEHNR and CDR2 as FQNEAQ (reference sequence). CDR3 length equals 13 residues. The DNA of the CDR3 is TGTGCCAGCAGCTTAGGGGCCCTCCCTGAAGCTTTCTTT. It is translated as CASSLGALPEAFF.

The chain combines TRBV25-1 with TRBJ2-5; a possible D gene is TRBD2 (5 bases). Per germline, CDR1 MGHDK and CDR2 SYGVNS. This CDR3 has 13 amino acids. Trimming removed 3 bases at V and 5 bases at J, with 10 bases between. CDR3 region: CASSENGVETQYF. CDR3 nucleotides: TGTGCCAGCAGTGAGAACGGGGTGGAGACCCAGTACTTC.

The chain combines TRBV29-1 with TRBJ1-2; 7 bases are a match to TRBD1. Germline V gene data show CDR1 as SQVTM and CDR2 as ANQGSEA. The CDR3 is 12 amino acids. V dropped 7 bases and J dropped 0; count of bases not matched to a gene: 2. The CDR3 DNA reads TGCAGCGGGGGACAGCCTAACTATGGCTACACCTTC. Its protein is CSGGQPNYGYTF.

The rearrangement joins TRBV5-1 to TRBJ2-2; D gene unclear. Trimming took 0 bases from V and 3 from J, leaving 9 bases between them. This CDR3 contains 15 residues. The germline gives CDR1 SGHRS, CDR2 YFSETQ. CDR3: CASSLGQVYTGELFF. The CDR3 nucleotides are TGCGCCAGCAGCTTGGGCCAGGTGTACACCGGGGAGCTGTTTTTT.

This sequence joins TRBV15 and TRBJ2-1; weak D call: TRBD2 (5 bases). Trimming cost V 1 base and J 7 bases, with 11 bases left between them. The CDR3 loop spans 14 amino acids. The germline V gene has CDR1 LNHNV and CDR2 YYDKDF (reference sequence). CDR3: CATSRAILGNEQFF. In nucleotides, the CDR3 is TGTGCCACCAGCAGAGCAATACTAGGGAATGAGCAGTTCTTC. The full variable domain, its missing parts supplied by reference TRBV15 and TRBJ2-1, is DAMVIQNPRYQVTQFGKPVTLSCSQTLNHNVMYWYQQKSSQAPKLLFHYYDKDFNNEADTPDNFQSRRPNTSFCFLDIRSPGLGDTAMYLCATSRAILGNEQFFGPGTRLTVL.

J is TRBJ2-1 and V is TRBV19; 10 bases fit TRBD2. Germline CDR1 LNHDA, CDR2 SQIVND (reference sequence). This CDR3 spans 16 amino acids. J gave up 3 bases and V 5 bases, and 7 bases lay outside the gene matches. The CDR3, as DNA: TGTGCCAGTAGTCTCTTCGGACTAGCGGTCTACAATGAGCAGTTCTTC. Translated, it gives CASSLFGLAVYNEQFF.

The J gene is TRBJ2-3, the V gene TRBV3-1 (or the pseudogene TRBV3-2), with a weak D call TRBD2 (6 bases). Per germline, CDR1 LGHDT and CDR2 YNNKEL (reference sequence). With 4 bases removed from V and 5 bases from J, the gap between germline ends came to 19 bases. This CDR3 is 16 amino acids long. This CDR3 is CASSPIARAGRDTQYF. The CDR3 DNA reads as TGTGCCAGCAGCCCTATAGCGAGGGCGGGGAGAGATACGCAGTATTTT.

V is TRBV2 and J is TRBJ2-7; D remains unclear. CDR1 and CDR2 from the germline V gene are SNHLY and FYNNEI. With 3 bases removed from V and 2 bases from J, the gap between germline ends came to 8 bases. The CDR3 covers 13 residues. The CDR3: CASSERFTYEQYV. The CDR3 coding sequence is TGTGCCAGCAGTGAGAGATTTACCTACGAGCAGTACGTC.

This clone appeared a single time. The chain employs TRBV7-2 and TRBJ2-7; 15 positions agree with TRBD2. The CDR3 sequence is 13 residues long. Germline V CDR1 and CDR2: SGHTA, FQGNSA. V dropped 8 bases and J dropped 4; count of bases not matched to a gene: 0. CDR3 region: CASGLAGGYEQYF. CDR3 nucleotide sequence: TGTGCCAGCGGACTAGCGGGAGGGTACGAGCAGTACTTC.

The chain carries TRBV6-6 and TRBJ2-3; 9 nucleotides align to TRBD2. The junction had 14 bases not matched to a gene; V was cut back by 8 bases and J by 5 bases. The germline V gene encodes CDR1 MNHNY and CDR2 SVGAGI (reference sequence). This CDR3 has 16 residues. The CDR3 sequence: CASWGFAGGPEDTQYF. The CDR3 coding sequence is TGTGCCAGCTGGGGGTTCGCGGGGGGGCCTGAAGATACGCAGTATTTT.

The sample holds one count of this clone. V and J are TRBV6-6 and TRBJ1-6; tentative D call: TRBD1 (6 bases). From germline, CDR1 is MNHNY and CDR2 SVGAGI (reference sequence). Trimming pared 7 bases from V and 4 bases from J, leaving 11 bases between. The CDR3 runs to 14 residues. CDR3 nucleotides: TGTGCCAGCAACGAAGGGGGTTATAATTCACCCCTCCACTTT. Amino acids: CASNEGGYNSPLHF.